One T cell receptor (beta chain) is described in this entry. There are a few counts of this clonotype. What this receptor recognizes is not known. Nothing much larger sits one base from this clone, and base qualities are not available. Library generation was performed with PCR. Sequencing instrument: Illumina HiSeq 2500. To reduce PCR and sequencing biases, unique molecular identifiers were incorporated into the TCR beta cDNA libraries. Per 1 to 10 million input T cells, roughly 500,000 cDNA molecules were obtained, such that each molecule approximated one T cell. Patient libraries were prepared and sequenced with the same protocol used for the earlier healthy control dataset. Within a given batch, samples were prepared together, multiplexed and sequenced on the same HiSeq lane. The published analysis was carried out like this. Raw barcoded reads were processed with MIGEC, discarding single-read molecular identifier groups before consensus assembly and CDR3 extraction. VDJtools was used for post-analysis of the clonotype tables, and diversity was normalized by down-sampling every dataset to the size of the smallest sample. In repertoire overlap clustering, CDR3 amino acid sequences, but not nucleotide sequences, were matched to correct batch-related cross-sample contamination. The public reads were reprocessed in TCRdb via fastp at Q25 and MiXCR, keeping in-frame beta chains. Rows are unified per CDR3 protein, each entry keeping the most common DNA and genes. None of the V and J calls come from the authors' own analysis; TCRdb made them. The sample table contains fewer than 600,000 distinct CDR3 sequences; only one count was recorded for under 55% of them. The ten largest clonotypes hold about 12% of the sample.

V is cut by 4 bases and J by 3 bases, and the space between the germline ends is 27 bases. CDR1 and CDR2 were assigned from the germline V gene as MGHRA and YSYEKL. Taken from cysteine to phenylalanine, the CDR3 has 19 residues. Only the CDR3 region is kept as DNA, spanning 57 bases read in frame from base 1. TCR beta repertoires were profiled from peripheral blood of about a dozen young patients with multiple sclerosis to demonstrate the VDJtools post-analysis software. The patients with multiple sclerosis were children and adolescents between about 6 and 16 years of age. The data are from a study of post-analysis software for immune sequencing data (dated by TCRdb to about 2015). Notes on the research overall: Recorded disease courses included relapsing-remitting, secondary progressive and progressive-relapsing multiple sclerosis, with some patients lacking subtype annotation. The multiple sclerosis patient repertoires were compared with 11 previously published healthy control repertoires from donors aged 6 to 25 years. A subset of samples was prepared in parallel using single-end sample barcoding, then pooled and co-amplified after Illumina adapter ligation.

Results the study describes overall, beyond this receptor: Direct clustering with F measure revealed strong co-clustering of samples prepared in the same batch, which led to a batch-effect correction. The control group was slightly older than the multiple sclerosis patient group. Four to six TRBV segments, including TRBV5-6, TRBV5-1 and TRBV20-1, were significantly more frequent in patients than controls. Compared with controls, multiple sclerosis patients had significantly lower normalized Chao1 diversity, a finding suggesting substantial peripheral T-cell clonal expansion.

This clonotype was sampled from a girl aged 10 to 17 with multiple sclerosis. Sequenced sample: blood. This receptor chain uses TRBV4-1 and TRBJ1-1, with no confidently assigned D gene. The DNA reads TGCGCCAGCAGCCGGTCTACAATTCCCGTTCGCTTGGGAGACACTGAAGCTTTCTTT. Translated, this is CASSRSTIPVRLGDTEAFF.